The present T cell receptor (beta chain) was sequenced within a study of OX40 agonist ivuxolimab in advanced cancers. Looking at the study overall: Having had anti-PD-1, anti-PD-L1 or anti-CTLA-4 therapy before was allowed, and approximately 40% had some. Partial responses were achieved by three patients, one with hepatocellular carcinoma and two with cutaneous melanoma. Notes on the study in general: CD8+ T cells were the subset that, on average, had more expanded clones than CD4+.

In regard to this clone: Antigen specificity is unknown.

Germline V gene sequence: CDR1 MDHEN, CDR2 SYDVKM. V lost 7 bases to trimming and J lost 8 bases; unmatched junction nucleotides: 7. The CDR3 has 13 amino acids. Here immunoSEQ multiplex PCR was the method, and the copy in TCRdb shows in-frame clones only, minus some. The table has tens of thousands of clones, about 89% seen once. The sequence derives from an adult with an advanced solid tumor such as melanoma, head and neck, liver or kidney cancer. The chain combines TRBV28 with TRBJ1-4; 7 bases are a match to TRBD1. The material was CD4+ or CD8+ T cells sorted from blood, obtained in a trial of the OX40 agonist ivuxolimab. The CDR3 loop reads CASMGAGGEKLFF. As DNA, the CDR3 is TGTGCCAGCATGGGAGCAGGGGGGGAAAAACTGTTTTTT.